These T cell receptor beta chains were read from a single sample in a study of blood T cell repertoires in COVID-19. Profiling relied on immunoSEQ multiplex PCR, and the TCRdb table lists in-frame clones only, not all of them. The sample yields 15,000 to 25,000 clones, about four fifths seen once. Input material: peripheral blood. These TCRs come from a man older than 75 with acute or convalescent COVID-19. Both conserved end residues are part of each CDR3. D genes are given only for firm matches. For some rows the clone size is stated as once, few or many, or as a class when expanded; others skip it.

j_call d_call clone_size v_call cdr3_nt cdr3_aa
TRBJ1-5 - - TRBV25-1 TGTGCCAGCAGGGGCAGCCTCAATCAGCCCCAGCATTTT CASRGSLNQPQHF
TRBJ2-1 TRBD2 - TRBV11-2 TGTGCCAGCAGCTTATCTAGCGGGAGTTCCTACAATGAGCAGTTCTTC CASSLSSGSSYNEQFF
TRBJ2-7 - - TRBV14 TGTGCCAGCAGCCAAGAGATAGGGGGGGCGTCTAAAGAGCAGTACTTC CASSQEIGGASKEQYF
TRBJ1-2 - medium-sized TRBV14 TGTGCCAGCAGCCAAGGGTTACGGGGGGCGAGACCCTATGGCTACACCTTC CASSQGLRGARPYGYTF
TRBJ1-3 - few TRBV7-8 TGTGCCAGCAGTAGAAGACTGGACTCTGGAAACACCATATATTTT CASSRRLDSGNTIYF
TRBJ1-2 - - TRBV9 TGTGCCAGCAGCGTAGGGGAGTATGGCTACACCTTC CASSVGEYGYTF
TRBJ1-1 - - TRBV6-2/TRBV6-3 TGTGCCAGCAGCCCCGTCCAGGTGAACACTGAAGCTTTCTTT CASSPVQVNTEAFF
TRBJ1-1 - - TRBV7-8 TGTGCCAGCAGCTTAGAGGGGCGGGGACCAAACACTGAAGCTTTCTTT CASSLEGRGPNTEAFF
TRBJ1-2 TRBD1 - TRBV7-2 TGTGCCAGCAGCTTAGAGGCAGGGGGAGGCTACACCTTC CASSLEAGGGYTF
TRBJ1-6 - - TRBV28 TGTGCCAGCGGAACCGGCCGGGGATCACCCCTCCACTTT CASGTGRGSPLHF
TRBJ2-3 TRBD2 - TRBV28 TGTGCCAGCAGTTCTAGCGGTAGGAGCACAGATACGCAGTATTTT CASSSSGRSTDTQYF
TRBJ1-5 - - TRBV5-6 TGTGCCAGCAGCTCCATCGGTGAGCCCCAGCATTTT CASSSIGEPQHF
TRBJ2-3 TRBD1 - TRBV11-2 TGTGCCAGCAGCTTAGACCCCCCCGACAGGGGCACAGATACGCAGTATTTT CASSLDPPDRGTDTQYF
TRBJ2-1 TRBD2 - TRBV3-1/TRBV3-2 TGTGCCAGCAGCCCCTCGCTTAGCGGGAGCTCCTACAATGAGCAGTTCTTC CASSPSLSGSSYNEQFF
TRBJ2-1 TRBD1 - TRBV24-1 TGTGCCACCAGTGGCCGGACAGGGGGCGCTGACAATGAGCAGTTCTTC CATSGRTGGADNEQFF
TRBJ2-5 - - TRBV11-2 TGTGCCAGCAGCTGGGGGGTTCAAGAGACCCAGTACTTC CASSWGVQETQYF
TRBJ1-1 - few TRBV6-5 TGTGCCAGCAGCTTCTCCTCGAACACTGAAGCTTTCTTT CASSFSSNTEAFF
TRBJ1-4 TRBD1 - TRBV5-1 TGCGCCAGCAGCCGAGGGACAGGGGAGAGTGGTGAAAAACTGTTTTTT CASSRGTGESGEKLFF
TRBJ2-7 - - TRBV10-3 TGTGCCATCAGTGAGTTTTCCCCTGACGCCGGCGGCGAGCAGTACTTC CAISEFSPDAGGEQYF
TRBJ1-1 TRBD1 - TRBV27 TGTGCCAGCACTCGACAGGGGAATTTCTTCGCTGAAGCTTTCTTT CASTRQGNFFAEAFF
TRBJ2-1 TRBD2 - TRBV10-2 TGCGCCAGCAGCGACGCTCGGGCGGGAGGGTCAAATGAGCAGTTCTTC CASSDARAGGSNEQFF
TRBJ2-7 TRBD2 - TRBV5-4 TGTGCCAGCAGCTCTGCCGGGACTAGCTCTCGGGAGCAGTACTTC CASSSAGTSSREQYF
TRBJ2-3 TRBD1 - TRBV5-1 TGCGCCAGCAGTACGACAGGGGTGGATACGCAGTATTTT CASSTTGVDTQYF